The 30 T cell receptor beta chains below were found in one sample sequenced in a study of blood T cells in healthy people across ages. Together with a sample-barcoded 5' primer, a J-beta primer mix was included in a second PCR lasting roughly 6 to 12 cycles. TCRdb itself ran the 5' RACE reads through MiXCR, one entry per CDR3 protein. The sample contains some 900,000 distinct CDR3 sequences, around 49% of which appear only once. The specimen sequenced was blood. The receptors were gathered from a man aged 25-40 years in good health.

V gene TRBV3-1 combines with J gene TRBJ1-4; no firm D call. V lost 1 base and J lost 4, with 13 bases in between. This CDR3 contains 16 residues. CDR1 and CDR2 from the germline V gene are LGHDT and YNNKEL (reference sequence). CDR3 nucleotide sequence: TGTGCCAGCAGCCAAGGAAGTGGGTTGAGTAATGAAAAACTGTTTTTT. It codes for CASSQGSGLSNEKLFF.

This clonotype was seen a handful of times. This chain connects TRBV27 to TRBJ1-4; 9 nucleotides agree with TRBD1. The CDR3 length is 13 residues. V lost 7 bases and J lost 7; bases outside the gene matches: 4. The germline V gene encodes CDR1 MNHEY and CDR2 SMNVEV (reference sequence). The CDR3 DNA reads TGTGCCAGCATGGGACAGGGTGGTGAAAAACTGTTTTTT. Translating gives CASMGQGGEKLFF.

This clonotype came up a few times. The chain employs TRBV20-1 and TRBJ2-3; 7 nucleotides align to TRBD1. V shed 3 bases, J shed 8 bases, and the junction held 2 bases outside the gene matches. Germline lookup yields CDR1 DFQATT and CDR2 SNEGSKA (reference sequence). The CDR3 contains 11 residues. CDR3 sequence: CSASSGGTQYF. As DNA, the CDR3 is TGCAGTGCTAGTTCAGGGGGTACGCAGTATTTT.

The J gene is TRBJ2-3, the V gene TRBV28; the D is unclear. Trimming removed 10 bases at V and 0 bases at J, with 14 bases between. CDR3 length: 14 residues. Germline values: CDR1 MDHEN, CDR2 SYDVKM. CDR3 loop: CATTLPSSTDTQYF. The CDR3 DNA reads TGTGCCACAACCCTCCCCAGCAGCACAGATACGCAGTATTTT.

This clonotype has just a few counts. The V gene is TRBV6-5, the J gene TRBJ2-5; D may be TRBD1 or TRBD2 (5 bases each). The CDR3 runs to 14 residues. V gave up 4 bases and J gave up 3 bases, with 12 bases separating them. Germline lookup yields CDR1 MNHEY and CDR2 SVGAGI. This CDR3 is CASSSFGAEETQYF. Written as DNA, the CDR3 is TGTGCCAGCAGTTCTTTCGGGGCAGAAGAGACCCAGTACTTC.

V and J are TRBV4-2 and TRBJ2-2; possibly TRBD2 for D (7 bases). The germline gives CDR1 LGHNA, CDR2 YNFKEQ. V was trimmed by 3 bases and J by 4 bases, leaving 15 bases between them. The CDR3 consists of 16 residues. The CDR3 nucleotides are TGTGCCAGCAGCCATGGGGGGGCAGGGTTCACCGGGGAGCTGTTTTTT. This sequence encodes CASSHGGAGFTGELFF.

Notes on this clonotype: This may be a read error: a much more frequent sequence differs by one nucleotide. This sequence joins TRBV15 and TRBJ2-7, with TRBD1 matching 7 bases. The J call is uncertain, as TRBJ2-5 better fits the DNA end. CDR1 is LNHNV and CDR2 is YYDKDF in the germline V gene (reference sequence). This CDR3 is built from 16 residues. Written as DNA, the CDR3 is TGTGCCACCAGCAGAGATACCAGGGGGTTCTTTGAGACCCAGTACTTC. Translating it yields CATSRDTRGFFETQYF.

This sequence joins TRBV6-2 or TRBV6-3 and TRBJ2-1; no firm D call. CDR3 length equals 13 residues. Trimming left V 6 bases short and J 5 bases short, with 11 bases between. Looked up from germline, CDR1 is MNHEY and CDR2 is SVGEGT. This CDR3 reads CASRLVGHNEQFF. CDR3 coding DNA: TGTGCCAGCAGGCTAGTTGGACACAATGAGCAGTTCTTC.

The table lists this clonotype with a few counts. The rearrangement uses TRBV18 and TRBJ1-5; D gene unclear. V lost 3 bases and J 5 bases, leaving 11 bases between the germline ends. This CDR3 has 14 amino acids. Germline assignment: CDR1 KGHSH and CDR2 LQKENI. CDR3 sequence reads: CASSPPDGYQPQHF. In DNA form, the CDR3 reads TGTGCCAGCTCACCGCCAGACGGGTATCAGCCCCAGCATTTT.

The chain couples TRBV5-1 to TRBJ1-1, with a tentative D call TRBD1 (5 bases). CDR3 length equals 13 residues. Trimming cost V 0 bases and J 4 bases, with 7 bases left between them. CDR1 SGHRS and CDR2 YFSETQ come from the germline V gene. The CDR3, as DNA: TGCGCCAGCAGCTTGGAGCAGGGCACTGAAGCTTTCTTT. Translating gives CASSLEQGTEAFF.

This CDR3 reads CASSPLLLAGVGDTQYF. The CDR3, as DNA: TGTGCCAGCAGTCCCCTACTCCTAGCGGGGGTCGGAGATACGCAGTATTTT. This sequence joins TRBV28 and TRBJ2-3; 10 bases match TRBD2. V shed 5 bases and J 5 bases; nucleotides not matched to a gene: 13. The CDR3 has 17 residues. Looked up from germline, CDR1 is MDHEN and CDR2 is SYDVKM.

V is TRBV20-1 and J is TRBJ1-5; D is perhaps TRBD1 (6 bases). This CDR3 contains 14 residues. Germline CDR1 is DFQATT and CDR2 is SNEGSKA (reference sequence). Trimming took 1 base from V and 2 from J, leaving 9 bases between them. The CDR3 coding sequence is TGCAGTGCTAGAGCAGGGGCTGGCAATCAGCCCCAGCATTTT. This translates into CSARAGAGNQPQHF.

The genes are TRBV28 and TRBJ2-7; 8 positions agree with TRBD1. The J call may be wrong; the DNA end is better matched by TRBJ2-4. Germline values: CDR1 MDHEN, CDR2 SYDVKM. This CDR3 comprises 15 residues. CDR3 coding DNA: TGTGCCAGCAGAGCGGACAGGGAGGACGAAAACATTCAGTACTTC. This codes for CASRADREDENIQYF.

The chain combines TRBV6-1 with TRBJ1-5, with D possibly matching TRBD1 (5 bases). The CDR3 is 14 amino acids. Trimming stripped 3 bases from V and 2 bases from J, with 8 bases between. Germline V lookup: CDR1 MNHNS, CDR2 SASEGT. The CDR3: CASSDFRGNQPQHF. The CDR3 DNA follows: TGTGCCAGCAGTGACTTCAGGGGCAATCAGCCCCAGCATTTT.

CDR3 region: CASRALAVSYNEQFF. The CDR3 DNA sequence: TGTGCCAGCAGAGCCCTAGCAGTCTCCTACAATGAGCAGTTCTTC. V and J are TRBV7-2 and TRBJ2-1; possibly TRBD2 for D (5 bases). Looked up from germline, CDR1 is SGHTA and CDR2 is FQGNSA. This CDR3 has 15 amino acids. Trimming left V 6 bases short and J 0 bases short, with 12 bases between.

The rearrangement joins TRBV12-3 or TRBV12-4 to TRBJ2-7; D may be TRBD2 (6 bases). CDR3 length: 16 amino acids. V was clipped by 5 bases and J by 1 base, with 18 bases between them. The CDR3 reads CASSHGTPPTSYEQYF. The DNA for the CDR3 is TGTGCCAGCAGTCATGGGACTCCCCCCACATCCTACGAGCAGTACTTC.

This clonotype was observed once. The chain combines TRBV25-1 with TRBJ1-6; D may be TRBD1 (6 bases). The CDR3 consists of 13 residues. Germline V gene sequence: CDR1 MGHDK, CDR2 SYGVNS. V was cut by 7 bases and J by 9 bases, with 13 bases left in between. CDR3 in amino acids: CASNTGIVSPLHF. The CDR3, as DNA: TGTGCCAGCAACACAGGGATTGTTTCACCCCTCCACTTT.

Concerning this clonotype itself: A read error may be the cause here, since a much bigger clone is one base away. The chain combines TRBV20-1 with TRBJ2-7, with a possible D match to TRBD1 (6 bases). There are 12 residues in the CDR3. CDR1 and CDR2 (germline): DFQATT, SNEGSKA (reference sequence). CDR3 sequence (DNA): TGCAGTACTAGAGATCAGGGGTACGAGCAGTACTTC. It is translated as CSTRDQGYEQYF.

This sequence joins TRBV4-3 and TRBJ1-1, with D unclear. CDR3 length equals 15 residues. Trimming cost V 0 bases and J 6 bases, with 14 bases left between them. The germline V gene encodes CDR1 LGHNA and CDR2 YSLEER. This CDR3 reads CASSQDTGSEAEAFF. CDR3 coding DNA: TGCGCCAGCAGCCAAGATACCGGATCGGAGGCTGAAGCTTTCTTT.

The V call is TRBV7-2, the J call TRBJ1-6; D is ambiguous. CDR3 size: 14 residues. V gave up 5 bases and J gave up 9 bases, with 14 bases separating them. CDR1 and CDR2 from the germline V gene are SGHTA and FQGNSA. Written as DNA, the CDR3 is TGTGCCAGCAGCCCGACGGAGGCGGTTTCACCCCTCCACTTT. It translates to CASSPTEAVSPLHF.

There are many counts of this clonotype. The chain combines TRBV5-1 with TRBJ2-5; maybe TRBD2 (5 bases). CDR3 length: 15 residues. V gave up 4 bases and J gave up 2 bases, with 15 bases separating them. Germline lookup yields CDR1 SGHRS and CDR2 YFSETQ. CDR3 sequence: CASSGLSGAQETQYF. The CDR3 DNA reads TGCGCCAGCAGCGGTCTGAGCGGTGCTCAAGAGACCCAGTACTTC.

As to this clonotype: At one end the junction does not follow the germline gene, possibly because of a read error. This chain connects TRBV20-1 to TRBJ2-5; D might be TRBD2 (5 bases). The germline gives CDR1 DFQATT, CDR2 SNEGSKA (reference sequence). This CDR3 contains 15 residues. The CDR3 region is CSARPLLASKETRYF. The CDR3 nucleotides read TGCAGTGCTAGGCCCCTGCTAGCATCAAAAGAGACCCGGTACTTC.

This chain links TRBV9 with TRBJ2-5; D unresolved. Germline values: CDR1 SGDLS, CDR2 YYNGEE. The CDR3 is made up of 13 amino acids. V shed 1 base and J shed 5 bases, with 9 bases lying between them. The CDR3 spells CASSVMEWETQYF. The CDR3 DNA follows: TGTGCCAGCAGCGTAATGGAGTGGGAGACCCAGTACTTC.

This clonotype is deemed medium-sized. This sequence joins TRBV6-1 and TRBJ2-3; D not certain. V lost 0 bases and J 6 bases, leaving 10 bases between the germline ends. CDR3 length equals 14 residues. From germline, CDR1 is MNHNS and CDR2 SASEGT. The CDR3 is CASSEARLRDTQYF. CDR3 in DNA: TGTGCCAGCAGTGAAGCCCGACTTCGGGATACGCAGTATTTT.

V and J are TRBV9 and TRBJ1-1; a possible D gene is TRBD1 (5 bases). The V and J ends lost 4 bases and 1 base respectively, with 14 bases between them. The CDR3 spans 15 residues. CDR1 and CDR2 from the germline V gene are SGDLS and YYNGEE. The CDR3 loop is CASSPSGLGNTEAFF. As DNA, the CDR3 is TGTGCCAGCAGCCCATCAGGGTTGGGGAACACTGAAGCTTTCTTT.

The CDR3 sequence is CASQTPGDSYNEQFF. DNA for the CDR3: TGTGCCAGCCAAACCCCGGGGGACTCCTACAATGAGCAGTTCTTC. The chain couples TRBV5-8 to TRBJ2-1, with D maybe TRBD2 (6 bases). Germline V gene lookup returns CDR1 SGHTS and CDR2 YDEGEE. Trimming pared 7 bases from V and 0 bases from J, leaving 14 bases between. The CDR3 loop spans 15 amino acids.

The gene calls are TRBV7-9 and TRBJ2-7, with unresolved D. CDR1 and CDR2 from the germline V gene are SEHNR and FQNEAQ (reference sequence). Trimming left V 1 base short and J 0 bases short, with 10 bases between. This CDR3 contains 15 residues. The CDR3 loop reads CASSLGGALSYEQYF. The CDR3 nucleotides are TGTGCCAGCAGCTTAGGGGGTGCTCTCTCCTACGAGCAGTACTTC.

This rearrangement joins TRBV10-3 to TRBJ2-1; 12 bases align to TRBD2. Per the germline V gene, CDR1 is ENHRY and CDR2 is SYGVKD. The CDR3 is 16 residues long. Trimming removed 4 bases from V and 6 bases from J; junction bases left unmatched: 7. The CDR3 loop reads CAISGGRTSGVNEQFF. CDR3 coding DNA: TGTGCCATCAGTGGAGGGAGGACTAGCGGGGTCAATGAGCAGTTCTTC.

This chain joins TRBV5-1 and TRBJ2-7, with D maybe TRBD1 (5 bases). CDR3 length: 12 residues. The V gene's germline CDR1 is SGHRS and CDR2 YFSETQ. Trimming stripped 5 bases from V and 4 bases from J, with 10 bases between. The CDR3 DNA reads as TGCGCCAGCAGGGACACCATGTACGAGCAGTACTTC. It translates to CASRDTMYEQYF.

In its sample, this clonotype was seen a few times. This chain joins TRBV9 and TRBJ2-3; the match to TRBD2 covers 7 bases. J was trimmed by 3 bases and V by 0 bases; bases with no gene match: 4. The length of the CDR3 is 15 residues. The germline CDR1 and CDR2 sequences are SGDLS and YYNGEE. The CDR3 here is CASSVGEGRTDTQYF. CDR3 nucleotide sequence: TGTGCCAGCAGCGTAGGGGAGGGGCGTACAGATACGCAGTATTTT.